The 19 T cell receptor beta chains below were found in one sample sequenced in a study of shared clonotypes between healthy human individuals. The table came from immunoSEQ multiplex PCR; TCRdb's copy has only in-frame clones and leaves some out. There are over a million clones in the sample; around 82% occur only once, and roughly 0.62% lies in the top ten. Sequencing used memory CD4+ T cells from PBMCs. Subset reported: CD45RA-negative fraction. These receptors originate from a man in his late teens or twenties in good health. Some clones in this sample may be carry-over from other donors' samples.

The CDR3 protein is CATSSSSINQPQHF. DNA for the CDR3: TGTGCCACCAGCAGTAGTTCCATTAATCAGCCCCAGCATTTT. The V call is TRBV15, the J call TRBJ1-5; D is unresolved. Germline CDR1 LNHNV, CDR2 YYDKDF (reference sequence). The CDR3 consists of 14 residues. Trimming stripped 3 bases from V and 4 bases from J, with 10 bases between.

For this clone: Possible read error: a much larger clone is one base away. Other nucleotide sequences in the sample specify the same CDR3. J is TRBJ2-7 and V is TRBV6-5; D may be TRBD2 (5 bases). V was clipped by 6 bases and J by 3 bases, with 18 bases between them. Germline-derived CDR1 and CDR2 are MNHEY and SVGAGI. The CDR3 sequence is 15 residues long. CDR3 sequence: CASRDEAAGNYEQYF. The DNA for the CDR3 is TGTGCCAGCAGGGATGAGGCGGCCGGGAACTACGAGCAGTACTTC.

The V and J genes are TRBV6-5 and TRBJ2-3; D unresolved. The ends were cut back, 0 bases at V and 9 bases at J, with 10 bases in the middle. Germline V gene data show CDR1 as MNHEY and CDR2 as SVGAGI. This CDR3 has 13 amino acids. CDR3 sequence (DNA): TGTGCCAGCAGTTACTCCCAGCTAAAGACGCAGTATTTT. Amino acids: CASSYSQLKTQYF.

As regards this clone: Other DNA sequences in the sample encode the same CDR3. This rearrangement joins TRBV6-6 to TRBJ1-4, with 7 bases that match TRBD1. CDR1 MNHNY and CDR2 SVGAGI come from the germline V gene (reference sequence). The CDR3 sequence is 11 residues long. V lost 8 bases, J lost 8 bases, and 2 bases stayed unmatched. For the CDR3, the DNA is TGTGCCAGCTCGACAGGGGAAAAACTGTTTTTT. Translating gives CASSTGEKLFF.

The chain links TRBV15 to TRBJ2-1; 11 bases agree with TRBD2. Germline loops: CDR1 LNHNV, CDR2 YYDKDF (reference sequence). The CDR3 runs to 17 residues. J lost 7 bases, V lost 2 bases, and 10 bases had no gene match. The CDR3 coding sequence is TGTGCCACCAGCAGAACCCTTACTAGCGGGAGATTTAATGAGCAGTTCTTC. Residues: CATSRTLTSGRFNEQFF.

Ten or more counts support this clone. The chain uses TRBV28 and TRBJ1-2; 8 bases align to TRBD1. The germline CDR1 and CDR2 sequences are MDHEN and SYDVKM. The trim removed 5 bases at V and 4 bases at J, leaving 9 bases unmatched. This CDR3 spans 15 amino acids. The CDR3 protein is CASSPTGGFFYGYTF. CDR3 nucleotides: TGTGCCAGCAGTCCCACAGGGGGGTTTTTCTATGGCTACACCTTC.

This clone was recorded a few times. The chain couples TRBV6-1 to TRBJ2-4, with D possibly TRBD1 on 6 matching bases. The CDR3 has 12 residues. The germline V gene encodes CDR1 MNHNS and CDR2 SASEGT. With 6 bases removed from V and 8 bases from J, the gap between germline ends came to 11 bases. The CDR3, as DNA: TGTGCCAGCAGGAGGACAGAAGACATTCAGTACTTC. Encoded protein: CASRRTEDIQYF.

V usage is TRBV2 and J usage is TRBJ2-5; no firm D call. CDR3 length: 12 amino acids. V was pared by 4 bases and J by 5 bases, with 8 bases between. From germline, CDR1 is SNHLY and CDR2 FYNNEI. The CDR3 reads CASSGDYETQYF. In DNA, the CDR3 is TGTGCCAGCAGTGGAGATTACGAGACCCAGTACTTC. Full variable domain (outside the CDR3, taken from reference TRBV2 and TRBJ2-5): EPEVTQTPSHQVTQMGQEVILRCVPISNHLYFYWYRQILGQKVEFLVSFYNNEISEKSEIFDDQFSVERPDGSNFTLKIRSTKLEDSAMYFCASSGDYETQYFGPGTRLLVL.

The chain links TRBV6-6 to TRBJ2-1; D is perhaps TRBD2 (6 bases). Trimming removed 5 bases at V and 9 bases at J, with 20 bases between. The length of the CDR3 is 15 residues. The germline CDR1 and CDR2 sequences are MNHNY and SVGAGI (reference sequence). CDR3 nucleotide sequence: TGTGCCAGCAGTCAACAGGCGGGGACTTCGGGTGAGCAGTTCTTC. Its protein product is CASSQQAGTSGEQFF.

CDR3 in DNA: TGCAGCGTTGAAGTGGCAGGGGGCATTTACGAGCAGTACTTC. Translation gives CSVEVAGGIYEQYF. V and J are TRBV29-1 and TRBJ2-7; 8 bases are shared with TRBD1. Germline trimming cut 1 base from V and 4 bases from J; bases unmatched to any gene: 6. The CDR3 is 14 amino acids. CDR1 is SQVTM, CDR2 ANQGSEA, per germline.

The CDR3 spells CASSEDGNTEAFF. For the CDR3, the DNA is TGCGCCAGCAGCGAAGACGGGAACACTGAAGCTTTCTTT. The chain recombines TRBV5-1 with TRBJ1-1; no firm D call. Per germline, CDR1 SGHRS and CDR2 YFSETQ. The CDR3 covers 13 residues. Trimming took 4 bases from V and 1 from J, leaving 8 bases between them.

The genes are TRBV5-1 and TRBJ1-2; D possibly corresponds to TRBD1 (5 bases). CDR1 and CDR2 from the germline V gene are SGHRS and YFSETQ. The CDR3 totals 14 residues. Between the trimmed V and J ends, which lost 5 bases and 5 bases, there was a span of 16 bases. This chain's CDR3 is CASSSGRGEYGYTF. In DNA, the CDR3 is TGCGCCAGCAGTTCAGGGAGGGGAGAGTATGGCTACACCTTC.

The chain combines TRBV28 with TRBJ1-5; 9 bases align to TRBD1. This CDR3 comprises 16 residues. Per the germline V gene, CDR1 is MDHEN and CDR2 is SYDVKM. The ends lost 6 bases at V and 7 bases at J; junction bases unmatched: 13. CDR3 nucleotides: TGTGCCAGCAGCGGACCGGGACAGGGTCCGGACCAGCCCCAGCATTTT. Translated, it gives CASSGPGQGPDQPQHF.

This chain uses TRBV19 with TRBJ2-7, with D perhaps given as TRBD1 or TRBD2 (6 bases each). Per the germline V gene, CDR1 is LNHDA and CDR2 is SQIVND (reference sequence). Deletions cut 4 bases from V and 2 bases from J, with 12 bases between. CDR3 length: 14 amino acids. The DNA of the CDR3 is TGTGCCAGTAGTAGGGGGGACATCACCTACGAGCAGTACTTC. It translates to CASSRGDITYEQYF.

CDR3 loop: CATQRGGAYGYTF. CDR3 nucleotide sequence: TGTGCCACCCAACGGGGGGGGGCATATGGCTACACCTTC. The rearrangement uses TRBV19 and TRBJ1-2, with a weak D call TRBD1 (6 bases). V was trimmed by 10 bases and J by 5 bases, leaving 17 bases between them. This CDR3 has 13 residues. The V gene's germline CDR1 is LNHDA and CDR2 SQIVND (reference sequence).

This chain links TRBV29-1 with TRBJ2-1; the match to TRBD2 covers 9 bases. J was trimmed by 10 bases and V by 5 bases; bases with no gene match: 9. This CDR3 has 13 amino acids. Looked up from germline, CDR1 is SQVTM and CDR2 is ANQGSEA. The CDR3 DNA is TGCAGCGTTCGGATAGCGGGAGTAGGCGAGCAGTTCTTC. Its protein product is CSVRIAGVGEQFF.

J is TRBJ2-1 and V is TRBV6-1; 7 bases align to TRBD2. The CDR3 loop spans 14 amino acids. CDR1 and CDR2 from the germline V gene are MNHNS and SASEGT. Trimming cost V 7 bases and J 3 bases; bases outside gene matches: 6. CDR3 in DNA: TGTGCCAGCATTGGAAGCGGGATCTACAATGAGCAGTTCTTC. It specifies CASIGSGIYNEQFF.

This chain uses TRBV7-2 with TRBJ1-5; 7 nucleotides agree with TRBD1. In germline, CDR1 is SGHTA, CDR2 FQGNSA. The CDR3 length is 16 residues. J gave up 0 bases and V 5 bases, and 7 bases lay outside the gene matches. The CDR3 loop reads CASSPEDRISNQPQHF. CDR3 DNA: TGTGCCAGCAGCCCCGAGGACAGGATTAGCAATCAGCCCCAGCATTTT.

A remark on this clone: This sequence is one base from a far larger clone and is likely a read error. The sample has other DNA sequences that encode this CDR3 too. CDR3 in DNA: TGTGCTACCAGCAGACGGGGGACAGGCGAGACCCAGTACTTC. Protein product: CATSRRGTGETQYF. The chain uses TRBV15 and TRBJ2-5, with 8 bases fitting TRBD1. Germline assignment: CDR1 LNHNV and CDR2 YYDKDF (reference sequence). This CDR3 region has 14 residues.